The 19 T cell receptor beta chains given below trace back to one sample, sequenced in a study of human T cells and chemical hapten exposure (dated by TCRdb to the early 2020s). Receptors were amplified or captured by RACE. Instrument on record: NextSeq 500. TCRdb trimmed public reads at Q25 via fastp, called clones via MiXCR and kept in-frame beta chains. CDR3 protein duplicates are merged, each entry listing the most common genes and DNA. In this sample the table shows roughly 120,000 distinct CDR3 sequences, around 15% of which occur a single time. In total, the top ten clones hold around 0.84% of the sample. The time point label for this specimen denotes: patch test 1, 2 weeks after DPC sensitization. In the paper's terms, the treatment or condition label means: therapeutic diphenylcyclopropenone sensitization with weekly scalp DPC. The sequencing here drew on whole blood, taken in connection with sensitization to the hapten diphenylcyclopropenone (DPC). The receptors shown here come from a man between 18 and 35 years old with alopecia areata. Some clones in this sample may be carry-over from other donors' samples.

This clonotype has just a few counts. The CDR3 DNA is TGCGCCACCTCGACAGGGAGGGGTTCTGAAGCTTTCTTT. It codes for CATSTGRGSEAFF. This chain joins TRBV10-2 and TRBJ1-1; 7 bases align to TRBD1. The CDR3 contains 13 residues. V shed 10 bases and J 6 bases; nucleotides not matched to a gene: 11. Germline V gene sequence: CDR1 WSHSY, CDR2 SAAADI.

The V gene is TRBV6-9, the J gene TRBJ2-2, with TRBD1 matching over 8 bases. The CDR3 consists of 14 residues. Trimming took 7 bases from V and 7 from J; bases not matched to a gene: 8. Germline CDR1 is MNHGY and CDR2 is SVAAGI. CDR3 protein: CASNSDRVNGELFF. The CDR3 DNA reads as TGTGCCAGCAACTCGGACAGGGTCAACGGGGAGCTGTTTTTT.

This chain links TRBV9 with TRBJ2-7, with TRBD1 as a possible D gene (6 bases). The V gene lost 4 bases and the J gene lost 5 bases, with 16 bases spanning the gap. This CDR3 is 14 amino acids long. The germline V gene has CDR1 SGDLS and CDR2 YYNGEE. The CDR3 DNA follows: TGTGCCAGCAGCAAACCGGGACAAATCCACGAGCAGTACTTC. It specifies CASSKPGQIHEQYF.

The chain recombines TRBV5-4 with TRBJ1-1; tentative D call: TRBD1 (6 bases). CDR1 is SGHNT and CDR2 is YYREEE in the germline V gene (reference sequence). The CDR3 runs to 18 residues. V gave up 4 bases and J gave up 1 base, with 23 bases separating them. Written as DNA, the CDR3 is TGTGCCAGCAGCCGCGATCGGACGGGGCGAGGGGGGAACACTGAAGCTTTCTTT. This gives the protein CASSRDRTGRGGNTEAFF.

This clonotype occurred a few times. The genes are TRBV4-1 and TRBJ2-7; 7 bases are a match to TRBD1. This CDR3 region has 16 residues. Germline assignment: CDR1 MGHRA and CDR2 YSYEKL. V shed 0 bases, J shed 3 bases, and the junction held 8 bases outside the gene matches. In nucleotides, the CDR3 is TGCGCCAGCAGCCAAGAGAGGACCCAGGGGGACTACGAGCAGTACTTC. Translating it yields CASSQERTQGDYEQYF.

This clonotype has ten or more counts. V gene TRBV7-8 combines with J gene TRBJ2-7, with 11 nucleotides matching TRBD2. The CDR3 runs to 17 residues. The germline gives CDR1 SGHVS, CDR2 FQNEAQ. Trimming removed 5 bases from V and 2 bases from J; junction bases left unmatched: 11. The CDR3 here is CASSIGTPGLAAYEQYF. DNA for the CDR3: TGTGCCAGCAGCATTGGGACTCCGGGACTAGCGGCCTACGAGCAGTACTTC.

There are a few counts of this clonotype. The rearrangement links TRBV5-1 to TRBJ1-6, with 10 bases lining up with TRBD1. Per germline, CDR1 SGHRS and CDR2 YFSETQ. J gave up 10 bases and V 0 bases, and 7 bases lay outside the gene matches. The CDR3 is 16 residues long. The CDR3 DNA is TGCGCCAGCAGCTTGGGACAGGGGGCGGTAGGCTCACCCCTCCACTTT. Translated, it gives CASSLGQGAVGSPLHF.

This clonotype came up a few times. CDR3 residues: CASSLFVVRISYEQYV. The CDR3 DNA follows: TGTGCCAGCAGCTTATTTGTGGTTAGAATTTCCTACGAGCAGTACGTC. The chain joins TRBV11-2 to TRBJ2-7; no firm D call. V was pared by 2 bases and J by 1 base, with 15 bases between. The CDR3 has 16 amino acids. Germline values: CDR1 SGHAT, CDR2 FQNNGV.

This clonotype occurred many times. DNA for the CDR3: TGTGCCAGCAGCTTGGTCGGCACCTCCTACGAGCAGTACTTC. This gives the protein CASSLVGTSYEQYF. V and J are TRBV5-4 and TRBJ2-7; D is unresolved. V gave up 0 bases and J gave up 0 bases, with 7 bases separating them. CDR1 is SGHNT, CDR2 YYREEE, per germline (reference sequence). The CDR3 is 14 residues long.

This clonotype was counted only a few times. This sequence joins TRBV4-2 and TRBJ2-3; TRBD1 matches 8 bases. This CDR3 has 18 amino acids. The V gene end was trimmed by 0 bases and the J gene end by 2 bases; junction bases not matched to a gene: 10. The V gene's germline CDR1 is LGHNA and CDR2 YNFKEQ. The CDR3 DNA sequence: TGTGCCAGCAGCCAAGATAACGGGACAGGATTCTTCACAGATACGCAGTATTTT. Protein: CASSQDNGTGFFTDTQYF.

V gene TRBV29-1 combines with J gene TRBJ2-1; tentatively, D is TRBD2 (5 bases). The CDR3 runs 12 residues. V lost 7 bases, J lost 6 bases, and 13 bases lay in between. From germline, CDR1 is SQVTM and CDR2 ANQGSEA. Written as DNA, the CDR3 is TGCAGCGCACGAACTAGTTCCAATGAGCAGTTCTTC. Its protein is CSARTSSNEQFF.

This clonotype appeared a few times. The rearrangement uses TRBV11-2 and TRBJ1-1; D may be TRBD1 (5 bases). Looked up from germline, CDR1 is SGHAT and CDR2 is FQNNGV. The CDR3 contains 15 residues. The V and J ends lost 0 bases and 1 base respectively, with 9 bases between them. CDR3 in amino acids: CASSLEAGRNTEAFF. The DNA for the CDR3 is TGTGCCAGCAGCTTAGAGGCAGGGCGGAACACTGAAGCTTTCTTT.

This clonotype was detected a few times. The J gene is TRBJ1-2, the V gene TRBV25-1, with 8 bases aligning to TRBD1. Per the germline V gene, CDR1 is MGHDK and CDR2 is SYGVNS. The V segment lost 6 bases and the J segment 8 bases; nucleotides outside the gene matches: 11. This CDR3 contains 14 residues. This CDR3 is CASRASRGREGYTF. The CDR3 DNA sequence: TGTGCCAGCAGGGCCTCCAGGGGGCGTGAGGGCTACACCTTC.

The sample holds a few counts of this clonotype. The chain recombines TRBV29-1 with TRBJ2-7, with unresolved D. V lost 4 bases and J 2 bases, leaving 12 bases between the germline ends. The CDR3 extends over 13 amino acids. Germline CDR1 reads SQVTM; CDR2 reads ANQGSEA. CDR3 residues: CSVALRAAYEQYF. The CDR3 DNA sequence: TGCAGCGTTGCGCTCCGGGCAGCCTACGAGCAGTACTTC.

This clonotype was seen at least ten times. The rearrangement joins TRBV5-1 to TRBJ2-7; 8 bases agree with TRBD1. Germline lookup yields CDR1 SGHRS and CDR2 YFSETQ. The CDR3 loop spans 19 amino acids. Trimming cost V 5 bases and J 4 bases; bases outside gene matches: 23. The DNA of the CDR3 is TGCGCCAGCAGAGTGGTGAAGGGACAGGTCATAAAGTCTGATTACGAGCAGTACGTC. It specifies CASRVVKGQVIKSDYEQYV.

V usage is TRBV11-2 and J usage is TRBJ1-1; tentative D call: TRBD1 (5 bases). Germline CDR1 and CDR2: SGHAT and FQNNGV. Trimming left V 6 bases short and J 5 bases short, with 16 bases between. The CDR3 contains 14 residues. The CDR3 protein is CASSSGRGRTEAFF. CDR3 coding DNA: TGTGCCAGCAGTTCGGGCCGGGGCCGGACTGAAGCTTTCTTT.

This clonotype has just a few counts. The chain joins TRBV6-2 or TRBV6-3 to TRBJ2-7, with D possibly matching TRBD1 (6 bases). The V gene lost 0 bases and the J gene lost 1 base, with 7 bases spanning the gap. The CDR3 length is 14 residues. In germline, CDR1 is MNHEY, CDR2 SVGEGT. The chain's CDR3 is CASSYSDSSYEQYV. CDR3 DNA sequence: TGTGCCAGCAGTTACTCGGACAGTTCCTACGAGCAGTACGTC.

This clonotype came up a few times. The V and J genes are TRBV5-1 and TRBJ2-5, with TRBD2 matching over 8 bases. The ends lost 2 bases at V and 1 base at J; junction bases unmatched: 4. CDR3 length equals 15 residues. CDR1 and CDR2 from the germline V gene are SGHRS and YFSETQ. CDR3 in amino acids: CASSFVAGSQETQYF. The CDR3 DNA sequence: TGCGCCAGCAGCTTCGTAGCGGGGTCCCAAGAGACCCAGTACTTC.

The chain links TRBV7-3 to TRBJ2-1; weak D call: TRBD2 (7 bases). The CDR3 runs to 14 residues. CDR1 and CDR2 from the germline V gene are SGHTA and FQGTGA. The V end lost 4 bases, the J end lost 6 bases, and 13 bases lay between the germline ends. As DNA, the CDR3 is TGTGCCAGCAGCTGGGGGGGCCCCGGCAATGAGCAGTTCTTC. It yields the protein CASSWGGPGNEQFF. Filled out from reference TRBV7-3 and TRBJ2-1, the complete variable domain reads GAGVSQTPSNKVTEKGKYVELRCDPISGHTALYWYRQSLGQGPEFLIYFQGTGAADDSGLPNDRFFAVRPEGSVSTLKIQRTERGDSAVYLCASSWGGPGNEQFFGPGTRLTVL.